These 32 T cell receptor delta chains came from one sample sequenced in a study of delta chains in infants with herpesvirus infections (dated by TCRdb to 2022 to 2025). The library relied on RT-PCR. Instrument used: Illumina MiSeq. To generate TCR cDNA, RNA from PBMC was reverse transcribed using SuperScript II together with primers specific for the gamma chain and the delta chain. After TCRdb called clones again from the public reads with CATT, rows with identical DNA were merged. The sample records hundreds of delta-chain clones, under 20% of which are singletons. About a sixth of the sample is in the top ten clones. The sequencing here drew on peripheral blood, taken at time point 2 of longitudinal follow-up. These receptor sequences come from a human donor who was a Ugandan infant, either HIV-exposed or HIV-unexposed (not recorded which).

Remarks on this clone: This is likely an artifact of a read error, given a far larger clone one base away. The chain recombines TRDV2 with TRDJ1; a weak D match, TRDD3 (6 bases). No J gene is reported in TCRdb; it was inferred here by comparing the DNA with germline. The CDR3 length is 19 residues. V lost 0 bases, J lost 2 bases, and 24 bases lay in between. Germline V gene lookup returns CDR1 GEAIGNYY and CDR2 EKD. CDR3 in amino acids: CACDTVWGFHRTVTDKLIF. The CDR3 DNA sequence: TGTGCCTGTGACACCGTTTGGGGATTCCATCGAACCGTTACCGATAAACTCATCTTT.

This clone counts as large (0.1 to 1%). The chain is built from TRDV1 and TRDJ1, with 7 bases aligning to TRDD3. In germline, CDR1 is TSWWSYY, CDR2 QGS. The length of the CDR3 is 16 residues. V shed 7 bases, J shed 10 bases, and the junction held 21 bases outside the gene matches. The CDR3 here is CALVGPTVLGSRGLIF. CDR3 in DNA: TGTGCTCTTGTTGGGCCTACAGTACTGGGGTCAAGGGGACTCATCTTT.

As to this clone: A far larger clone is a single base away, which makes a read error likely. The chain has TRDV2 and TRDJ2; 11 bases line up with TRDD3. Here the J gene was assigned by germline matching of the DNA, as TCRdb has none. The germline V gene has CDR1 GEAIGNYY and CDR2 EKD. The V segment lost 0 bases and the J segment 0 bases; nucleotides outside the gene matches: 5. The CDR3 is 18 residues long. DNA for the CDR3: TGTGCCTGTGACACCATACTGGGGGATAAAGCTTTGACAGCACAACTCTTCTTT. It encodes CACDTILGDKALTAQLFF.

This clone was seen more than once but under ten times. The V gene is TRDV1, the J gene TRDJ1; 11 bases fit TRDD3. The J gene is absent in TCRdb and was assigned here via DNA matching to germline. Germline CDR1 and CDR2: TSWWSYY and QGS. The CDR3 loop spans 22 amino acids. With 5 bases clipped from V and 0 bases from J, the junction kept 23 bases outside the gene matches. This CDR3 reads CALGYPLLGDKRGRGDTDKLIF. CDR3 sequence (DNA): TGTGCTCTTGGGTACCCCCTACTGGGGGATAAGAGGGGTCGTGGGGACACCGATAAACTCATCTTT.

This clone came up a few times. A far bigger clonotype differs at one base, so this is likely a read error. Other DNA variants within this sample encode the same CDR3. The CDR3 here is CACDALLGDVTDKLIF. DNA of the CDR3: TGTGCCTGTGATGCTCTACTGGGGGATGTCACCGATAAACTCATCTTT. The chain couples TRDV2 to TRDJ1, with TRDD3 matching 10 bases. Per germline, CDR1 GEAIGNYY and CDR2 EKD. The junction had 8 bases not matched to a gene; V was cut back by 4 bases and J by 1 base. The CDR3 totals 16 residues.

A word on this clone: A read error is possible here, since a much larger clone lies one base away. The gene calls are TRDV1 and TRDJ1; maybe TRDD3 (6 bases). TCRdb lists no J gene, so it was determined here by aligning the DNA to germline. Germline lookup yields CDR1 TSWWSYY and CDR2 QGS. This CDR3 has 24 amino acids. Written as DNA, the CDR3 is TGTGCTCTTGTGGAACTCACCTCAGATTCCTCACACGGGGCTGGGGCCCCAAACACCGATAAACTCATCTTT. As protein: CALVELTSDSSHGAGAPNTDKLIF.

This clone counts as hyperexpanded (1% or more). This chain joins TRDV2 and TRDJ3, with no clear D. V lost 0 bases to trimming and J lost 0 bases, with 8 bases between them. The CDR3 length is 17 residues. Germline V gene lookup returns CDR1 GEAIGNYY and CDR2 EKD. CDR3 protein: CACDTVLSSWDTRQMFF. The CDR3, as DNA: TGTGCCTGTGACACCGTCCTTAGCTCCTGGGACACCCGACAGATGTTTTTC.

By frequency in the sample, this clone is medium-sized. This chain links TRDV1 with TRDJ1; 11 bases map to TRDD3. Germline V gives CDR1 TSWWSYY, CDR2 QGS. The CDR3 length is 19 residues. V lost 7 bases and J lost 3; bases outside the gene matches: 19. This chain's CDR3 is CALELLATGGYMSADKLIF. In DNA, the CDR3 is TGTGCTCTTGAACTGCTTGCTACTGGGGGATATATGAGTGCCGATAAACTCATCTTT.

This clone was counted only a few times. A far larger clone differs by one base, so this is likely a read error. The sample has other DNA sequences that encode this CDR3 too. The V and J genes are TRDV1 and TRDJ1; TRDD3 might be the D (6 bases). Germline V gene data show CDR1 as TSWWSYY and CDR2 as QGS. The ends were cut back, 1 base at V and 0 bases at J, with 42 bases in the middle. This CDR3 has 26 amino acids. CDR3 in DNA: TGTGCTCTTGGGGAACCGGGTAGGGTTTTAAGGCCTCCCCTGATGGGGGGAGATTCCTACACCGATAAACTCATCTTT. Translating gives CALGEPGRVLRPPLMGGDSYTDKLIF.

A few counts support this clone. This is likely an artifact of a read error, given a far larger clone one base away. This same CDR3 is encoded by further DNA sequences in the sample. J is TRDJ1 and V is TRDV1; the D gene is possibly TRDD3 (5 bases). The germline gives CDR1 TSWWSYY, CDR2 QGS. The V and J ends lost 0 bases and 3 bases respectively, with 20 bases between them. The CDR3 loop spans 18 amino acids. Here the CDR3 DNA reads TGTGCTCTTGGGGAACTAGGCCCCATGGGGTTGGGGTCCGATAAACTCATCTTT. Translating gives CALGELGPMGLGSDKLIF.

Details on this clone: It is likely a read error: a sequence one base away is far more abundant. Other DNA sequences in this specimen translate into the identical CDR3. The V call is TRDV2, the J call TRDJ3, with a possible D match to TRDD3 (5 bases). Assignment of the J gene here rests on matching the DNA to germline, because TCRdb gives none. There are 18 residues in the CDR3. Germline values: CDR1 GEAIGNYY, CDR2 EKD. The CDR3 sequence is CACDRYWSIPWDTRQMFF. The CDR3 coding sequence is TGTGCATGTGATCGGTACTGGTCGATCCCCTGGGACACCCGACAGATGTTTTTC.

This clone is medium-sized. The chain employs TRDV1 and TRDJ1; 8 bases are shared with TRDD3. Losses at the gene ends were 1 base for V and 0 bases for J; bases not matched to a gene: 22. CDR1 and CDR2 (germline): TSWWSYY, QGS. CDR3 length: 22 amino acids. The DNA of the CDR3 is TGTGCTCTTGGGGAACGATTTGATTCCCTACTGGGGGTCGGACCGTACACCGATAAACTCATCTTT. It translates to CALGERFDSLLGVGPYTDKLIF.

Turning to this clone: This likely traces to a read error, being one base from a far larger clone. V is TRDV1 and J is TRDJ1; D not resolved. Germline V gene sequence: CDR1 TSWWSYY, CDR2 QGS. This CDR3 region has 20 residues. Deletions cut 4 bases from V and 0 bases from J, with 27 bases between. The CDR3 nucleotides read TGTGCTCTTGGGGTAATATTTTTACCTTTCTCACTTCGATACACCGATAAACTCATCTTT. This translates into CALGVIFLPFSLRYTDKLIF.

Note on this clone: With a far larger clone one base away, a read error is the likely cause. The chain carries TRDV2 and TRDJ1; TRDD3 is a possible D gene (5 bases). The J gene comes from matching the DNA to germline here; TCRdb lacks it. V dropped 5 bases and J dropped 6 bases, with 15 bases sitting between them. The CDR3 contains 13 residues. Looked up from germline, CDR1 is GEAIGNYY and CDR2 is EKD. The CDR3 DNA reads TGTGCCTGTGGTAAACGGACTGGTTATAAACTCATCTTT. Translation: CACGKRTGYKLIF.

This clone turned up a few times. A far larger clone is a single base away, which makes a read error likely. Other DNA sequences in this specimen translate into the identical CDR3. The chain recombines TRDV1 with TRDJ1, with TRDD3 matching 12 bases. The CDR3 spans 20 residues. CDR1 and CDR2 from the germline V gene are TSWWSYY and QGS. Losses at the gene ends were 4 bases for V and 1 base for J; bases not matched to a gene: 16. Here the CDR3 DNA reads TGTGCTCTTGGGGTCCTGCTACTCAATCTGGGGGATACGCCCACCGATAAACTCATCTTT. Its protein product is CALGVLLLNLGDTPTDKLIF.

In its sample, this clone is medium-sized (0.01 to 0.1%). This CDR3 is also generated by other DNA sequences in the sample. The CDR3 protein is CALGELYPSPSVGMYTDKLIF. The CDR3 DNA sequence: TGTGCTCTTGGGGAACTATATCCTTCGCCCTCAGTGGGGATGTACACCGATAAACTCATCTTT. The genes are TRDV1 and TRDJ1, with D possibly TRDD3 on 6 matching bases. CDR1 is TSWWSYY and CDR2 is QGS in the germline V gene. The CDR3 sequence is 21 residues long. Trimming stripped 0 bases from V and 0 bases from J, with 26 bases between.

This clone appeared a few times. One base separates it from a far larger clone, so it is likely a read error. The J gene is TRDJ1, the V gene TRDV2, with a possible D match to TRDD2 (6 bases). Germline assignment: CDR1 GEAIGNYY and CDR2 EKD. Trimming left V 1 base short and J 0 bases short, with 20 bases between. The CDR3 spans 18 residues. CDR3 DNA sequence: TGTGCCTGTGACACACCTTCCCACGGTTACCAGTACACCGATAAACTCATCTTT. Translation gives CACDTPSHGYQYTDKLIF.

The chain uses TRDV2 and TRDJ3; 11 nucleotides match TRDD3. TCRdb does not report a J gene; here it was assigned by matching the DNA to germline references. The CDR3 contains 19 residues. Germline CDR1 and CDR2: GEAIGNYY and EKD. With V trimmed by 2 bases and J by 6 bases, 11 bases remained unmatched. CDR3 residues: CACDKYWGISSPDTRQMFF. In nucleotides, the CDR3 is TGTGCCTGTGACAAATACTGGGGGATAAGCTCGCCGGACACCCGACAGATGTTTTTC.

By proportion, this clone is large. Other DNA sequences of this sample code for an identical CDR3. This rearrangement joins TRDV1 to TRDJ4; 8 positions match TRDD3. The CDR3 loop spans 22 amino acids. Looked up from germline, CDR1 is TSWWSYY and CDR2 is QGS. The V gene end was trimmed by 2 bases and the J gene end by 0 bases; junction bases not matched to a gene: 26. The CDR3 DNA follows: TGTGCTCTTGGGGAAACCCCACAAAATACTGGGGATACCCAAAACCAGGCCAGACCCCTGATCTTT. Amino acid sequence: CALGETPQNTGDTQNQARPLIF.

As to this clone: It is likely a read error: a sequence one base away is far more abundant. The chain carries TRDV1 and TRDJ1; 7 positions agree with TRDD2. Here the J gene came from matching the DNA to germline, since TCRdb omits it. The J segment lost 3 bases and the V segment lost 5 bases, leaving 18 bases of the junction unmatched. The CDR3 extends over 18 amino acids. Germline CDR1 is TSWWSYY and CDR2 is QGS. The CDR3 bases are TGTGCTCTTGGGCCCTCGGCCTTCCTGCCAATAATGTCCGATAAACTCATCTTT. Amino acid sequence: CALGPSAFLPIMSDKLIF.

This clone appeared a few times. A far larger clone is one nucleotide away, so this likely arose from a read error. This chain connects TRDV2 to TRDJ1, with 8 nucleotides matching TRDD3. TCRdb records no J gene; here it was assigned by comparing the DNA to germline. CDR3 length: 19 residues. Germline assignment: CDR1 GEAIGNYY and CDR2 EKD. In DNA form, the CDR3 reads TGTGCCTGTGGCACCGTTGGGGGATTCCATCGAACCGTTACCGATAAACTCATCTTT. Protein product: CACGTVGGFHRTVTDKLIF.

By its share, this clone is medium-sized. The chain has TRDV1 and TRDJ1; 13 positions match TRDD3. Germline V gene sequence: CDR1 TSWWSYY, CDR2 QGS. The CDR3 is 27 residues long. Losses at the gene ends were 4 bases for V and 0 bases for J; bases not matched to a gene: 35. The CDR3 here is CALGGFLGCSQSLVLGDTMDYTDKLIF. The CDR3 bases are TGTGCTCTTGGGGGTTTCCTAGGGTGCTCCCAAAGTCTCGTACTGGGGGATACGATGGATTACACCGATAAACTCATCTTT.

By share of the sample, this clone is large. This rearrangement joins TRDV1 to TRDJ1, with 8 positions matching TRDD3. This CDR3 region has 21 residues. V gave up 0 bases and J gave up 1 base; unmatched junction bases: 19. Germline V gene lookup returns CDR1 TSWWSYY and CDR2 QGS. CDR3 sequence (DNA): TGTGCTCTTGGGGAACTCGGCGAAACCGACTGGGGGTCCAACCGCACCGATAAACTCATCTTT. Its translation is CALGELGETDWGSNRTDKLIF.

This clone was observed a handful of times. Just one base apart from a much larger clone, this may be a read error. Other nucleotide sequences in the sample specify the same CDR3. The chain carries TRDV2 and TRDJ3; 11 nucleotides line up with TRDD3. The J segment lost 0 bases and the V segment lost 4 bases, leaving 7 bases of the junction unmatched. The CDR3 totals 19 residues. CDR1 and CDR2 from the germline V gene are GEAIGNYY and EKD. This CDR3 is CACDVTGGYGSWDTRQMFF. Here the CDR3 DNA reads TGTGCCTGTGATGTTACTGGGGGATATGGCTCCTGGGACACCCGACAGATGTTTTTC.

For this clone: This likely traces to a read error, being one base from a far larger clone. The chain links TRDV1 to TRDJ2; TRDD2 matches 7 bases. CDR3 length: 18 amino acids. Trimming took 5 bases from V and 12 from J; bases not matched to a gene: 24. Germline values: CDR1 TSWWSYY, CDR2 QGS. In DNA form, the CDR3 reads TGTGCTCTTGGGAACAAAAGGCCTTCCTTGAGATACACCGATAAACTCTTCTTT. This gives the protein CALGNKRPSLRYTDKLFF.

This clone ranks as large. This sample includes further DNA sequences coding for the same CDR3. The rearrangement joins TRDV1 to TRDJ1; 11 bases fit TRDD3. Germline CDR1 and CDR2: TSWWSYY and QGS. The length of the CDR3 is 22 residues. The V and J ends lost 4 bases and 0 bases, in that order; junction bases with no gene match: 22. CDR3 sequence (DNA): TGTGCTCTTGGGGCCCTACCTTCCTACGGTGGGGGATACGTAGGGTACACCGATAAACTCATCTTT. Its protein is CALGALPSYGGGYVGYTDKLIF.

By share, this clone counts as medium-sized. The genes are TRDV1 and TRDJ1; no definite D call. V dropped 3 bases and J dropped 0 bases, with 14 bases sitting between them. Germline V CDR1 and CDR2: TSWWSYY, QGS. The CDR3 length is 16 residues. The DNA for the CDR3 is TGTGCTCTTGGGGATACCCGCCCACTATACACCGATAAACTCATCTTT. Amino acids: CALGDTRPLYTDKLIF.

This clone was picked up a small number of times. A far larger clone is off by one base, so a read error is likely. V gene TRDV3 combines with J gene TRDJ1, with D possibly matching TRDD2 (6 bases). Germline CDR1 is TVYSNPD and CDR2 is GDNSRS (reference sequence). Trimming pared 2 bases from V and 0 bases from J, leaving 40 bases between. The CDR3 sequence is 23 residues long. The CDR3 is CAFFVWRSSSNILRELYTDKLIF. The CDR3 region has the DNA TGTGCCTTTTTTGTGTGGCGATCTTCCTCGAACATACTGAGGGAGTTGTACACCGATAAACTCATCTTT.

There are a few counts of this clone. A read error is possible here, since a much larger clone lies one base away. The rearrangement links TRDV3 to TRDJ1, with unresolved D. V was trimmed by 5 bases and J by 0 bases, leaving 34 bases between them. This CDR3 contains 20 residues. The germline V gene encodes CDR1 TVYSNPD and CDR2 GDNSRS (reference sequence). Here the CDR3 reads CAINCLPGQRFFGYTDKLIF. The CDR3 region has the DNA TGTGCCATTAATTGTCTGCCCGGGCAGCGGTTCTTCGGGTACACCGATAAACTCATCTTT.

As concerns this clone: This likely reflects a read error, since a far larger clone is one base away. The J gene is TRDJ2, the V gene TRDV1; D uncertain. This CDR3 is built from 12 residues. Germline V gives CDR1 TSWWSYY, CDR2 QGS. V dropped 0 bases and J dropped 10 bases, with 6 bases sitting between them. The CDR3 nucleotides are TGTGCTCTTGGGGAACTCACCGGACAACTCTTCTTT. It specifies CALGELTGQLFF.

By its share, this clone is large. The rearrangement links TRDV3 to TRDJ2; 7 positions agree with TRDD3. Germline CDR1 TVYSNPD, CDR2 GDNSRS (reference sequence). The CDR3 totals 14 residues. V was clipped by 1 base and J by 3 bases; unmatched bases: 5. This CDR3 reads CAFKTGVVTAQLFF. DNA of the CDR3: TGTGCCTTTAAGACTGGGGTGGTGACAGCACAACTCTTCTTT.

This clone was observed a few times. Only one base separates this from a far larger clonotype, so it likely reflects a read error. The V gene is TRDV3, the J gene TRDJ2; D possibly corresponds to TRDD3 (6 bases). Germline V CDR1 and CDR2: TVYSNPD, GDNSRS (reference sequence). This CDR3 has 12 amino acids. Trimming pared 3 bases from V and 12 bases from J, leaving 17 bases between. CDR3 protein: CAFPSRRDKLFF. CDR3 sequence (DNA): TGTGCCTTCCCCAGCCGTAGGGATAAACTCTTCTTT. The full variable domain, rest sourced from reference TRDV3 and TRDJ2, is CDKVTQSSPDQTVASGSEVVLLCTYDTVYSNPDLFWYRIRPDYSFQFVFYGDNSRSEGADFTQGRFSVKHILTQKAFHLVISPVRTEDSATYYCAFPSRRDKLFFGKGTQLIVEP.